This TCR beta chain was retrieved from a study of identical twins. Each CDR3 protein is one row after TCRdb ran MiXCR on the 5' RACE reads. This table has hundreds of thousands of distinct CDR3 sequences, 20% to 25% appearing once. The germline V gene has CDR1 MNHEY and CDR2 SMNVEV (reference sequence). V was trimmed by 9 bases and J by 6 bases, leaving 8 bases between them. The length of the CDR3 is 11 residues. This clonotype was seen more than once but under ten times. These data were also filed under a second study, of T cells expressing NK-cell markers.

The specimen was PBMCs. The genes are TRBV27 and TRBJ2-2, with D uncertain. This clonotype was sampled from a woman aged 18-35 years in good health. The chain's CDR3 is CASWWAGELFF. The DNA for the CDR3 is TGTGCCAGTTGGTGGGCCGGGGAGCTGTTTTTT.